What follows describes a single TCR beta chain. The sample carries other DNA sequences with the same CDR3. These data originate in a study of shared clonotypes between healthy human individuals. CD45RO negativity and positive selection for CCR7 defined naive CD8 cells, a population that excluded terminally differentiated effector memory CD45RA+ cells. TCRdb keeps only in-frame clones here, not all; method: immunoSEQ multiplex PCR. Counted here are some 2,000,000 clones, approximately 94% occurring once; the ten biggest clones make up around 1.1%. The sequence derives from a man between 18 and 35 years old in good health. The sample taken for sequencing was naive CD8+ T cells sorted from blood.

CDR3 nucleotide sequence: TGTGCCAGCAGCCCCGGACAGTCCTACGAGCAGTACTTC. The encoded protein is CASSPGQSYEQYF. This chain links TRBV7-9 with TRBJ2-7; TRBD1 might be the D (6 bases). This CDR3 spans 13 amino acids. Germline CDR1 SEHNR, CDR2 FQNEAQ (reference sequence). V gave up 5 bases and J gave up 1 base, with 9 bases separating them.